The rows below give T cell receptor beta chains drawn from one sample of a study of beta chain features in type 1 diabetes. Some clones are missing from TCRdb's copy, which holds only in-frame ones; the method was immunoSEQ multiplex PCR. Of hundreds of thousands of clones listed, roughly a sixth are singletons. Sequences were obtained from naive CD4+ T cells from blood. The source of these receptors is a young man in good health. CDR3s include the opening cysteine and the closing phenylalanine or tryptophan. The order of the fields is J gene, V gene, CDR3 protein.

TRBJ2-5,TRBV29-1,CSVEGGKAQYF
TRBJ2-1,TRBV29-1,CSLRTSGGHEQFF
TRBJ2-3,TRBV11-2,CASSFGQGGNTQYF
TRBJ2-7,TRBV6-5,CASSSPNYEQYF
TRBJ2-4,TRBV28,CASTGAKGLAKNIQYF
TRBJ1-2,TRBV5-6,CASSLDRGAYGYTF
TRBJ2-5,TRBV7-2,CASSLSTVQETQYF
TRBJ2-2,TRBV30,CAWSREDRGFVGRRGRSGELFF
TRBJ2-1,TRBV10-3,CAITPSRDGKYNEQFF
TRBJ1-1,TRBV6-5,CASSPPANTEAFF
TRBJ2-3,TRBV7-2,CASSLAWAGVGDTQYF
TRBJ2-3,TRBV18,CASSSKSTDTQYF
TRBJ1-2,TRBV30,CAWSGLAGTYGYTF
TRBJ2-3,TRBV7-9,CASSLRWFSSTDTQYF
TRBJ2-7,TRBV27,CASSLEGRSGEQYF
TRBJ1-6,TRBV7-9,CASSLDWGWDLQYNSPLHF
TRBJ1-1,TRBV7-9,CASSLEAEAFF
TRBJ1-1,TRBV10-3,CASVDRGFLNTEAFF
TRBJ2-1,TRBV18,CASSPGLAGYYNEQFF
TRBJ1-1,TRBV19,CASSADSLNTEAFF
TRBJ2-4,TRBV6-1,CASSEALRRGRGNIQYF
TRBJ1-2,TRBV18,CASSPPPGPRSDGYTF
TRBJ2-1,TRBV14,CASSQRNGGSASSYNEQFF
TRBJ1-5,TRBV18,CASSQDRGRSSNQPQHF
TRBJ1-2,TRBV2,CASTETIYGYTF
TRBJ1-5,TRBV28,CASTQMGQGVRSQPQHF
TRBJ2-7,TRBV9,CASSGTSGSSYEQYF
TRBJ2-3,TRBV6-5,CASRRAGSGADTQYF
TRBJ2-5,TRBV19,CASSLGARETQYF
TRBJ1-1,TRBV10-3,CAIRSTDRRTDTEAFF
TRBJ2-7,TRBV28,CATLAPYEQYF
TRBJ2-7,TRBV6-5,CASSYSFEGGYEQYF